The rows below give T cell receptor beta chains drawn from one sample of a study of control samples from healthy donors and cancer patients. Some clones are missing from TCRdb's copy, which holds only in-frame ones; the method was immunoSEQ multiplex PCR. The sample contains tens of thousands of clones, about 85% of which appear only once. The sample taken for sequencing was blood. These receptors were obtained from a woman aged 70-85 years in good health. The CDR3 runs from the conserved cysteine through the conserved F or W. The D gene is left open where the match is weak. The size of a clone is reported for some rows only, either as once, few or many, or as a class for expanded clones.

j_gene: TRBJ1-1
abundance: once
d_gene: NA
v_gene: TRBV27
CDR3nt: TGTGCCAGCAGTTTATTTGGGGAAGGAACTGAAGCTTTCTTT
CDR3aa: CASSLFGEGTEAFF

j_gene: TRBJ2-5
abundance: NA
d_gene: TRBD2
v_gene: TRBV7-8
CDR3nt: TGTGCCAGCAGCATTAGCGGGGGATTTCAAGAGACCCAGTACTTC
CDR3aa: CASSISGGFQETQYF

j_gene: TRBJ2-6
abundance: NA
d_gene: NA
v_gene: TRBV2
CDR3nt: TGTGCCAGCAGTGATTCGGTAGAATCTGGGGCCAACGTCCTGACTTTC
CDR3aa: CASSDSVESGANVLTF

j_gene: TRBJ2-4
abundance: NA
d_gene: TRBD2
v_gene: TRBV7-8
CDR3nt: TGTGCCAGCAGCCAACCGGGACTAGCGAGGAAGGAGGACAAAAACATTCAGTACTTC
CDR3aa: CASSQPGLARKEDKNIQYF

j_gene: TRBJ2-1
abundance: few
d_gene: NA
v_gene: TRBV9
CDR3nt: TGTGCCAGCGACCGCGGGGATTACAATGAGCAGTTCTTC
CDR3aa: CASDRGDYNEQFF

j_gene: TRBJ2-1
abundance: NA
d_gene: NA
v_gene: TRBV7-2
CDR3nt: TGTGCTTCACACGGAGACGGGAATGAGCAGTTCTTC
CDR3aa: CASHGDGNEQFF

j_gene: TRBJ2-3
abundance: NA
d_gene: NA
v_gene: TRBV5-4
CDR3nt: TGTGCCAGCAGCCAGGAAGCTTTCACAGATACGCAGTATTTT
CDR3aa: CASSQEAFTDTQYF

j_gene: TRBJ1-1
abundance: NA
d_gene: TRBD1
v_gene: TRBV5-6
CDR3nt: TGTGCCAGCAGCTGGGGGCAACGGGGACAGGGGGCACCGAACACTGAAGCTTTCTTT
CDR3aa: CASSWGQRGQGAPNTEAFF

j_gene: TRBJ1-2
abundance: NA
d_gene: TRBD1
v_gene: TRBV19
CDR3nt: TGTGCCAGTAGTAGAAACCTCAGGGGGTCGGGTGGCTACACCTTC
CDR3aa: CASSRNLRGSGGYTF

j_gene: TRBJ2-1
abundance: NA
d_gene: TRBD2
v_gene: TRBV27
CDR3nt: TGTGCCAGCAACCCGGGACTAGCGGGAACTGGTGAGCAGTTCTTC
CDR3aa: CASNPGLAGTGEQFF

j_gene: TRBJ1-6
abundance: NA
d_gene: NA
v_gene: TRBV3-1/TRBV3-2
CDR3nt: TGTGCCAGCAGCCAAGGACCGGGGAATTCACCCCTCCACTTT
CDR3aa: CASSQGPGNSPLHF

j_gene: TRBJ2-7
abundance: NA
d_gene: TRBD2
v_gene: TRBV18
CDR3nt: TGTGCCAGCTCATCCAACCCCCCACTAGCGGGAGGCGAGCAGTACTTC
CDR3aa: CASSSNPPLAGGEQYF

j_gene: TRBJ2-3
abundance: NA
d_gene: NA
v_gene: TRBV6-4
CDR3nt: TGTGCCAGCAGTGAAAATAGAGGGAATACGCAGTATTTT
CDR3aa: CASSENRGNTQYF

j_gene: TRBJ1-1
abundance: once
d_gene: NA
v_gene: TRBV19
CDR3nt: TGTGCCAGTAGTAGGGGACACGCCAACACTGAAGCTTTCTTT
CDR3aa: CASSRGHANTEAFF

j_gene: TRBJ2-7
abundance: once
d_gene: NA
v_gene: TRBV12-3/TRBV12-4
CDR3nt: TGTGCCAGCAGTTTAATAGGGGGTGGGGAGCAGTACTTC
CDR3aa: CASSLIGGGEQYF

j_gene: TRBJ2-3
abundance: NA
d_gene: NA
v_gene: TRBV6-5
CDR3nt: TGTGCCAGCAGGGGAACTGTATCTAGCACAGATACGCAGTATTTT
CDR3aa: CASRGTVSSTDTQYF

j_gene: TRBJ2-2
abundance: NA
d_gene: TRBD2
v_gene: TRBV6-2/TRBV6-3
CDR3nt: TGTGCCAGCAGTCTGTGGGCGGGAGCAGACACCGGGGAGCTGTTTTTT
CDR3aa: CASSLWAGADTGELFF

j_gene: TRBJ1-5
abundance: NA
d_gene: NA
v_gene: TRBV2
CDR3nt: TGTGCCAGCAGTGAACGGGGCGCGTGGCCCCAGCATTTT
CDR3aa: CASSERGAWPQHF

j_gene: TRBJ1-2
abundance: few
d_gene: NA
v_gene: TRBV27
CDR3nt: TGTGCCAGCAGTTTAACCAGGGTGGGCTATGGCTACACCTTC
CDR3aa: CASSLTRVGYGYTF

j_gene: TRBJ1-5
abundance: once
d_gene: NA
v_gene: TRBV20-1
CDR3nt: TGCAGTGCTAGCTATCCGCCCCAGCATTTT
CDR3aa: CSASYPPQHF

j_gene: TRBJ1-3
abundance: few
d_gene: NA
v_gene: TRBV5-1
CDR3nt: TGCGCCAGCAGCCCAACAGGGTCCGGAAACACCATATATTTT
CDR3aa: CASSPTGSGNTIYF

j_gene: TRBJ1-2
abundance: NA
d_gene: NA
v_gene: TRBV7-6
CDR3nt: TGTGCCAGCAGCTTCACAGGTGGGCATGGCTACACCTTC
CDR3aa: CASSFTGGHGYTF

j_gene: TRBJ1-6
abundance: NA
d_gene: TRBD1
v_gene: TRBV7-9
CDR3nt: TGTGCCAGCTATTCAACGACAGGGTGGAATTCACCCCTCCACTTT
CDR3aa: CASYSTTGWNSPLHF

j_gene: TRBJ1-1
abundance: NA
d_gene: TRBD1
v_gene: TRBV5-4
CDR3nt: TGTGCCAGCAGCAACTTGACAGGGAGGAACACTGAAGCTTTCTTT
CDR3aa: CASSNLTGRNTEAFF

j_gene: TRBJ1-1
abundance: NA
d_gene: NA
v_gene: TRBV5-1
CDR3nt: TGCGCCAGCAGCCCGACAGCGAACACTGAAGCTTTCTTT
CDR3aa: CASSPTANTEAFF

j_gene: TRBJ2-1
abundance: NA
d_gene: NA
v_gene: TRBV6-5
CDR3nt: TGTGCCAGCAGTTACCGCGGGACTCTAAACAATGAGCAGTTCTTC
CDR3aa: CASSYRGTLNNEQFF

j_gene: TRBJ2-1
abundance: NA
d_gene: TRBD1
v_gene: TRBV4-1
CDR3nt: TGCGCCAGCAGCCAAAGCCCGTGGACAGGGGACTCCTACAATGAGCAGTTCTTC
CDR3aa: CASSQSPWTGDSYNEQFF

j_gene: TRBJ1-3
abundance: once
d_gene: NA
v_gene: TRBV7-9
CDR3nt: TGTGCCAGCAGCTTAGCAGGACAGCGCTCTGGAAACACCATATATTTT
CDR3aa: CASSLAGQRSGNTIYF

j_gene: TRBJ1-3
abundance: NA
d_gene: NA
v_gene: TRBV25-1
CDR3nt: TGTGCCAGCAGTGGATACAGGCACTCTGGAAACACCATATATTTT
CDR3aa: CASSGYRHSGNTIYF

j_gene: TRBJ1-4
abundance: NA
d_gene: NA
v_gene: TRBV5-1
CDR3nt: TGCGCCAGCAAAAATGACAGGAGGAATGAAAAACTGTTTTTT
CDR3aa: CASKNDRRNEKLFF

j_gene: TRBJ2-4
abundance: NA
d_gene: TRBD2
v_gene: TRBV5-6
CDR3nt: TGTGCCAGCAGCTTAGGGCGGGGGAAAAACATTCAGTACTTC
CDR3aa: CASSLGRGKNIQYF

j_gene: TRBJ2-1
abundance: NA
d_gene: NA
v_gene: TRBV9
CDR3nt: TGTGCCAGCAGCGTTGGAAAGGGCTCCTACAATGAGCAGTTCTTC
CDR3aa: CASSVGKGSYNEQFF

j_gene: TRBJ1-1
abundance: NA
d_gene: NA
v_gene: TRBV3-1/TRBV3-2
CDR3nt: TGTGCCAGCAGCCAACTTGTTCCACCTGAAGCTTTCTTT
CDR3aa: CASSQLVPPEAFF

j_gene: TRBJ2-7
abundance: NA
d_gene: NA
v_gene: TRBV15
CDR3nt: TGTGCCACCAGCGACCACCGGACGAGCCCTTCATACGAGCAGTACTTC
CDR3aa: CATSDHRTSPSYEQYF

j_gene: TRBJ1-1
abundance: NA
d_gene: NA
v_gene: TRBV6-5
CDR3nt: TGTGCCAGCAGGATATCTATTTTGAACACTGAAGCTTTCTTT
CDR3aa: CASRISILNTEAFF

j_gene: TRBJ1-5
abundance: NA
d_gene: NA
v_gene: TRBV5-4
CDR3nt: TGTGCCAGCAGCTTGGTTCCGGGGATGGGGCAGCCCCAGCATTTT
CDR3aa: CASSLVPGMGQPQHF

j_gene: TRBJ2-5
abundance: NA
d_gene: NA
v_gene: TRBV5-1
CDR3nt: TGCGCCAGCAGCTTGGAACTAGGGGGAGAGACCCAGTACTTC
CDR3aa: CASSLELGGETQYF

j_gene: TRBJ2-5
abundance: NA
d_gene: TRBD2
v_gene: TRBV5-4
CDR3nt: TGTGCCAGCAGCAGGGAGACTAGCGGGAGGGCCGGGGAGACCCAGTACTTC
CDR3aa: CASSRETSGRAGETQYF

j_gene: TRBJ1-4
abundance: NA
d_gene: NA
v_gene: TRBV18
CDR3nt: TGTGCCAGCTCACTCGACAGAAATGAAAAACTGTTTTTT
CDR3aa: CASSLDRNEKLFF

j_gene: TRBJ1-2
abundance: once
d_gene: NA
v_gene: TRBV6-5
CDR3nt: TGTGCCAGCAGTACAGTCGGAGTATATGGCTACACCTTC
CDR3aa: CASSTVGVYGYTF

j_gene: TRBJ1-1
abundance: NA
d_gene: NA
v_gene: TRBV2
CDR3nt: TGTGCCAGCAACCCAAGGGGAAACACTGAAGCTTTCTTT
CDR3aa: CASNPRGNTEAFF

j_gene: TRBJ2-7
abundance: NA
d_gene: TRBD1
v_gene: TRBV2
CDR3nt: TGTGCCAGCAGTTCAAGACAGGGAATGGATGACGAGCAGTACTTC
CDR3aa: CASSSRQGMDDEQYF

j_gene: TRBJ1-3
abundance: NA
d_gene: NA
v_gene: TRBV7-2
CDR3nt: TGTGCCAGCAGCTCCGTGGGGTTCGGAAACACCATATATTTT
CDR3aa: CASSSVGFGNTIYF

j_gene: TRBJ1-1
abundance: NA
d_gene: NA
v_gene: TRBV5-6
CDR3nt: TGTGCCAGCAGCTCGTTTTCGGGGAACGTGGGCACTGAAGCTTTCTTT
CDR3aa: CASSSFSGNVGTEAFF